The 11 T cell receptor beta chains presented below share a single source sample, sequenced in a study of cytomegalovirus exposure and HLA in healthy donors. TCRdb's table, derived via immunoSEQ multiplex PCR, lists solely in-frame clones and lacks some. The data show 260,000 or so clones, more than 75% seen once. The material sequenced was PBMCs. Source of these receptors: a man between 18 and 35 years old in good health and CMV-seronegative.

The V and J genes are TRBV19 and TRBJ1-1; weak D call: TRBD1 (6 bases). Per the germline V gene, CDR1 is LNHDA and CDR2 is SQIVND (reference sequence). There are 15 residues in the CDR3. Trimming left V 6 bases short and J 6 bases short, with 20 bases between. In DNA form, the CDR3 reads TGTGCCAGTAGACCAGGGTGGGGGCTTGTGTCTGAAGCTTTCTTT. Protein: CASRPGWGLVSEAFF.

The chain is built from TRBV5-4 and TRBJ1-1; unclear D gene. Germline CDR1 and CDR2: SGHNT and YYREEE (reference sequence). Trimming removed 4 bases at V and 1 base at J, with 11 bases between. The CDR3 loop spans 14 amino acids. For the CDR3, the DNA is TGTGCCAGCAGCCCGTATCACTCGAACACTGAAGCTTTCTTT. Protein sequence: CASSPYHSNTEAFF. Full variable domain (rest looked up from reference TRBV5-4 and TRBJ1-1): ETGVTQSPTHLIKTRGQQVTLRCSSQSGHNTVSWYQQALGQGPQFIFQYYREEENGRGNFPPRFSGLQFPNYSSELNVNALELDDSALYLCASSPYHSNTEAFFGQGTRLTVV.

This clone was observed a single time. The CDR3 loop is CASSLTTGGYEQYF. In DNA, the CDR3 is TGTGCCAGCAGCTTGACGACAGGGGGCTACGAGCAGTACTTC. The chain has TRBV9 and TRBJ2-7; 9 bases are a match to TRBD1. From germline, CDR1 is SGDLS and CDR2 YYNGEE. J lost 3 bases, V lost 4 bases, and 5 bases had no gene match. The CDR3 covers 14 residues.

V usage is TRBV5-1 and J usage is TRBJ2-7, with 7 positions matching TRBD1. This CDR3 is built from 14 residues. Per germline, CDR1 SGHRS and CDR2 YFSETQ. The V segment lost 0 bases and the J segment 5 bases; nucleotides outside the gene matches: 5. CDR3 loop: CASSLGQGVDEQYF. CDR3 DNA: TGCGCCAGCAGCTTGGGCCAGGGGGTTGACGAGCAGTACTTC.

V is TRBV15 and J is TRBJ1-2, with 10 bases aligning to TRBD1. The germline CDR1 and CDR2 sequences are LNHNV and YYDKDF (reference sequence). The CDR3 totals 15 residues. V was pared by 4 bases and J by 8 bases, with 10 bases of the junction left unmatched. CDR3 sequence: CATSTAPGQGIGYTF. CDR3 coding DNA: TGTGCCACCAGCACCGCGCCGGGACAGGGGATCGGCTACACCTTC.

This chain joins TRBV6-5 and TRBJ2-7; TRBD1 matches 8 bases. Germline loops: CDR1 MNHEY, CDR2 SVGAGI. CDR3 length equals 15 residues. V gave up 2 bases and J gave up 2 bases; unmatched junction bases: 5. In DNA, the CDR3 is TGTGCCAGCAGTTACCAGGGGGCCCAAACCTACGAGCAGTACTTC. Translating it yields CASSYQGAQTYEQYF.

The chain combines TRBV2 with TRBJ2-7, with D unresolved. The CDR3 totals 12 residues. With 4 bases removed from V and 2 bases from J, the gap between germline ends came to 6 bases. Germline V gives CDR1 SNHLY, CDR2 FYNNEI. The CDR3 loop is CASSGGPYEQYF. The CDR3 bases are TGTGCCAGCAGTGGTGGGCCCTACGAGCAGTACTTC. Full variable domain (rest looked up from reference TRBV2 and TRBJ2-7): EPEVTQTPSHQVTQMGQEVILRCVPISNHLYFYWYRQILGQKVEFLVSFYNNEISEKSEIFDDQFSVERPDGSNFTLKIRSTKLEDSAMYFCASSGGPYEQYFGPGTRLTVT.

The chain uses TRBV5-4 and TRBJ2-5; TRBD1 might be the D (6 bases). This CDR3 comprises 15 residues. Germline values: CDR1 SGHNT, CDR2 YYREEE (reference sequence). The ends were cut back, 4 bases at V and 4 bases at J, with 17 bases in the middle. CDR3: CASSAPGHPRETQYF. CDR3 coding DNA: TGTGCCAGCAGCGCTCCGGGACATCCCAGAGAGACCCAGTACTTC. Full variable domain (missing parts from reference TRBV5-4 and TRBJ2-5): ETGVTQSPTHLIKTRGQQVTLRCSSQSGHNTVSWYQQALGQGPQFIFQYYREEENGRGNFPPRFSGLQFPNYSSELNVNALELDDSALYLCASSAPGHPRETQYFGPGTRLLVL.

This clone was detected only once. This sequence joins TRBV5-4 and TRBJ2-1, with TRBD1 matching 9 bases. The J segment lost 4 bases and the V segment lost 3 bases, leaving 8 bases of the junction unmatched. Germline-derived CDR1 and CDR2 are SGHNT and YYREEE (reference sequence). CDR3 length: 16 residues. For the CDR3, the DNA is TGTGCCAGCAGCTCGGGTTGGGACAGGGTTTACAATGAGCAGTTCTTC. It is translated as CASSSGWDRVYNEQFF.

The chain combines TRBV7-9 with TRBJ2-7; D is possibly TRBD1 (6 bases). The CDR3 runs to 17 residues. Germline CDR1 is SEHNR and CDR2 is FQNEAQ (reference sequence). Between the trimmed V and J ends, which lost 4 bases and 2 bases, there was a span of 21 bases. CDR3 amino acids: CASSSERPGTNPYEQYF. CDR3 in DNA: TGTGCCAGCAGCTCAGAAAGACCCGGGACAAATCCCTACGAGCAGTACTTC.

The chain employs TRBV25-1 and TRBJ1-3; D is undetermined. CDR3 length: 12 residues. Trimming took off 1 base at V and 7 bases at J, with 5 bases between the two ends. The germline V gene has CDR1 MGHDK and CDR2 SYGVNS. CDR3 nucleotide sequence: TGTGCCAGCAGTGAATCGGTGAACACCATATATTTT. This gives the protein CASSESVNTIYF.